What follows are 32 T cell receptor beta chains derived from one specimen sequenced in a study of cytomegalovirus exposure and HLA in healthy donors (dated by TCRdb to between 2016 and 2019). The library relied on the immunoSEQ multiplex PCR assay. For the multiplex PCR, a mixture combining 60 forward primers for TCR Vbeta segments and 13 reverse primers for TCR Jbeta segments was used. TCRdb holds this immuneACCESS table with in-frame rearrangements only. Some clones are missing; in checked studies, unresolved V genes explain under half, and the rest has no known cause. For this sample there are over 100,000 clones; roughly 68% appear just once. Approximately 0.9% of the sample belongs to the ten largest clones. The sample taken for sequencing was PBMCs. These receptors were collected from a woman aged 25 to 39 in good health and CMV-seronegative.

V gene TRBV5-1 combines with J gene TRBJ2-7; the match to TRBD1 covers 8 bases. Germline values: CDR1 SGHRS, CDR2 YFSETQ. With 0 bases clipped from V and 7 bases from J, the junction kept 3 bases outside the gene matches. This CDR3 spans 13 amino acids. For the CDR3, the DNA is TGCGCCAGCAGCTTGGGACAGGGGAAAGAGCAGTACTTC. Its protein is CASSLGQGKEQYF.

The chain joins TRBV4-1 to TRBJ2-7; TRBD1 matches at 9 bases. Germline assignment: CDR1 MGHRA and CDR2 YSYEKL. This CDR3 has 14 residues. With V trimmed by 1 base and J by 4 bases, 2 bases remained unmatched. The CDR3 coding sequence is TGCGCCAGCAGCCAAGGACAGGGGGTGTACGAGCAGTACTTC. Its protein product is CASSQGQGVYEQYF.

J is TRBJ1-4 and V is TRBV7-3; TRBD1 agrees at 8 bases. CDR1 SGHTA and CDR2 FQGTGA come from the germline V gene. This CDR3 contains 13 residues. V gave up 5 bases and J gave up 7 bases; unmatched junction bases: 3. The CDR3 region is CASSPDRGEKLFF. The CDR3 nucleotides are TGTGCCAGCAGCCCCGACAGGGGTGAAAAACTGTTTTTT.

The chain carries TRBV29-1 and TRBJ1-1, with TRBD1 matching over 10 bases. The CDR3 is made up of 14 amino acids. Germline trimming cut 6 bases from V and 3 bases from J; bases unmatched to any gene: 7. The germline CDR1 and CDR2 sequences are SQVTM and ANQGSEA. The CDR3 sequence is CSVRDRGSYTEAFF. The CDR3 DNA reads TGCAGCGTGCGGGACAGGGGATCTTACACTGAAGCTTTCTTT.

The DNA of the CDR3 is TGCGCCAGCCAACCCCAGGTGACATCCGAGACCCAGTACTTC. This translates into CASQPQVTSETQYF. The genes are TRBV5-1 and TRBJ2-5, with D unclear. The V gene's germline CDR1 is SGHRS and CDR2 YFSETQ. The CDR3 is 14 amino acids. V was cut by 7 bases and J by 5 bases, with 18 bases left in between. The variable domain in full, completed from reference TRBV5-1 and TRBJ2-5, reads KAGVTQTPRYLIKTRGQQVTLSCSPISGHRSVSWYQQTPGQGLQFLFEYFSETQRNKGNFPGRFSGRQFSNSRSEMNVSTLELGDSALYLCASQPQVTSETQYFGPGTRLLVL.

The rearrangement joins TRBV30 to TRBJ1-3; 8 nucleotides agree with TRBD1. V lost 7 bases to trimming and J lost 3 bases; unmatched junction nucleotides: 5. The CDR3 contains 13 residues. Germline V gives CDR1 GTSNPN, CDR2 SVGIG (reference sequence). CDR3 residues: CASQGAIGNTIYF. The DNA of the CDR3 is TGTGCCTCCCAGGGGGCGATTGGAAACACCATATATTTT.

The chain uses TRBV10-3 and TRBJ1-4; 9 bases map to TRBD1. The CDR3 length is 13 residues. The trim removed 4 bases at V and 8 bases at J, leaving 2 bases unmatched. Germline CDR1 and CDR2: ENHRY and SYGVKD. CDR3 coding DNA: TGTGCCATCAGTGGGGGACAGGGCGAAAAACTGTTTTTT. Translating gives CAISGGQGEKLFF.

The chain recombines TRBV30 with TRBJ1-1; no clear D gene. Germline V gene sequence: CDR1 GTSNPN, CDR2 SVGIG (reference sequence). The CDR3 extends over 11 amino acids. The V gene lost 7 bases and the J gene lost 3 bases, with 9 bases spanning the gap. The CDR3 loop reads CASIRDTEAFF. The DNA of the CDR3 is TGTGCCTCAATTCGGGACACTGAAGCTTTCTTT.

The chain uses TRBV30 and TRBJ1-1; D uncertain. CDR1 and CDR2 (germline): GTSNPN, SVGIG (reference sequence). Between the trimmed V and J ends, which lost 7 bases and 5 bases, there was a span of 11 bases. The CDR3 is 11 residues long. The CDR3 sequence is CASSTLTEAFF. The CDR3 DNA follows: TGTGCCTCCTCGACTCTGACTGAAGCTTTCTTT.

With regard to this clone: The germline gene is not matched at one end of the junction; a read error may be the cause. The V gene is TRBV7-7, the J gene TRBJ2-7; no definite D call. Germline assignment: CDR1 SSHAT and CDR2 FNYEAQ (reference sequence). The CDR3 is made up of 13 amino acids. In nucleotides, the CDR3 is TGTGCTAGCAGCTTAGAGCTTGGCTACGAGCAGTACTTC. Translation: CASSLELGYEQYF.

The genes are TRBV20-1 and TRBJ2-7; D is unresolved. Germline CDR1 is DFQATT and CDR2 is SNEGSKA (reference sequence). The CDR3 sequence is 11 residues long. V was pared by 3 bases and J by 3 bases, with 6 bases between. CDR3 residues: CSARMSYEQYF. The CDR3 nucleotides are TGCAGTGCTAGGATGAGCTACGAGCAGTACTTC.

Of note for this clone: The DNA is left out, because the CDR3 cannot be placed on it with certainty; the CDR3 is given as TCRdb lists it. This chain links TRBV29-1 with TRBJ2-7; the table's D call, TRBD2, has no DNA check behind it. 12 amino acids form the CDR3, both terminal residues included. Germline V gene lookup returns CDR1 SQVTM and CDR2 ANQGSEA. The CDR3 region is CSVAGGSRRMYF.

This chain connects TRBV5-1 to TRBJ2-7; maybe TRBD1 (6 bases). The V gene lost 1 base and the J gene lost 4 bases, with 15 bases spanning the gap. The CDR3 has 15 amino acids. Germline V gene data show CDR1 as SGHRS and CDR2 as YFSETQ. The CDR3 DNA follows: TGCGCCAGCAGCTTGCTGGCAGGGGTAAGATACGAGCAGTACTTC. The encoded protein is CASSLLAGVRYEQYF.

V gene TRBV6-5 combines with J gene TRBJ1-1; the D gene is possibly TRBD1 (6 bases). This CDR3 comprises 13 residues. Trimming shortened V by 5 bases and J by 4 bases, and 11 bases separated the two germline ends. CDR1 is MNHEY, CDR2 SVGAGI, per germline. This CDR3 is CASSRTGITEAFF. The CDR3 DNA is TGTGCCAGCAGTCGTACAGGGATCACTGAAGCTTTCTTT.

The chain combines TRBV11-3 with TRBJ2-7; 10 nucleotides agree with TRBD2. The germline V gene encodes CDR1 SGHNT and CDR2 YENEEA. J was trimmed by 2 bases and V by 6 bases; bases with no gene match: 13. The CDR3 runs to 17 residues. CDR3 coding DNA: TGTGCCAGCAGTCAAATGCCCCCTAGCGGGGGAACCTACGAGCAGTACTTC. Its translation is CASSQMPPSGGTYEQYF.

This chain connects TRBV29-1 to TRBJ1-3; TRBD1 aligns across 7 bases. With 6 bases clipped from V and 0 bases from J, the junction kept 5 bases outside the gene matches. CDR3 length equals 14 residues. Germline V gene data show CDR1 as SQVTM and CDR2 as ANQGSEA. The CDR3 loop reads CSVLRDSSGNTIYF. CDR3 bases: TGCAGCGTACTCCGGGACAGCTCTGGAAACACCATATATTTT.

The V gene is TRBV5-1, the J gene TRBJ1-4; D not certain. The V end was cut by 0 bases, the J end by 3 bases, with 9 bases between. The CDR3 runs 15 residues. CDR1 SGHRS and CDR2 YFSETQ come from the germline V gene. The CDR3 is CASSLGSLSNEKLFF. DNA for the CDR3: TGCGCCAGCAGCTTGGGTAGTTTGTCTAATGAAAAACTGTTTTTT.

As regards this clone: Distinct nucleotide sequences in the sample also encode this CDR3. CDR3 in DNA: TGCAGCGTTGGTAGAGACTACGAGCAGTACTTC. It is translated as CSVGRDYEQYF. The chain carries TRBV29-1 and TRBJ2-7; D not resolved. Germline assignment: CDR1 SQVTM and CDR2 ANQGSEA. V was cut by 4 bases and J by 3 bases, with 7 bases left in between. The CDR3 runs to 11 residues.

This sequence joins TRBV2 and TRBJ1-2, with D unresolved. V lost 6 bases and J 7 bases, leaving 18 bases between the germline ends. CDR1 SNHLY and CDR2 FYNNEI come from the germline V gene. The CDR3 spans 14 residues. CDR3 in DNA: TGTGCCAGCAGGCTGGGAGTCCGCACCGCTGGCTACACCTTC. It translates to CASRLGVRTAGYTF.

The chain recombines TRBV11-1 with TRBJ2-5; D call uncertain. The germline CDR1 and CDR2 sequences are SGHAT and FQDESV (reference sequence). The CDR3 is made up of 12 amino acids. Between the trimmed V and J ends, which lost 5 bases and 0 bases, there was a span of 4 bases. The DNA of the CDR3 is TGTGCCAGCAGCCCTTACCAAGAGACCCAGTACTTC. It is translated as CASSPYQETQYF. The whole variable domain, remainder taken from reference TRBV11-1 and TRBJ2-5, is EAEVAQSPRYKITEKSQAVAFWCDPISGHATLYWYRQILGQGPELLVQFQDESVVDDSQLPKDRFSAERLKGVDSTLKIQPAELGDSAMYLCASSPYQETQYFGPGTRLLVL.

V is TRBV19 and J is TRBJ2-4; 7 bases agree with TRBD1. V lost 1 base, J lost 8 bases, and 20 bases stayed unmatched. This CDR3 region has 19 residues. Germline lookup yields CDR1 LNHDA and CDR2 SQIVND (reference sequence). CDR3 DNA: TGTGCCAGTAGTATAGGCACAGGGGACCGAGGCCCCCGATATTACATTCAGTACTTC. Translating it yields CASSIGTGDRGPRYYIQYF.

This clone was detected only once. This chain links TRBV27 with TRBJ1-4, with D possibly TRBD1 on 6 matching bases. The CDR3 length is 16 residues. Germline CDR1 MNHEY, CDR2 SMNVEV (reference sequence). V was pared by 5 bases and J by 6 bases, with 19 bases between. CDR3: CASSHLAGGLDEKLFF. The CDR3 DNA is TGTGCCAGCAGTCACTTGGCCGGGGGGCTGGATGAAAAACTGTTTTTT.

This clone was seen only once. V gene TRBV2 combines with J gene TRBJ2-2; 8 bases are shared with TRBD1. The V gene's germline CDR1 is SNHLY and CDR2 FYNNEI. This CDR3 has 16 amino acids. The V and J ends lost 4 bases and 0 bases, in that order; junction bases with no gene match: 4. CDR3 sequence (DNA): TGTGCCAGCAGTGGGGAGACAGGGGCGAACACCGGGGAGCTGTTTTTT. As protein: CASSGETGANTGELFF.

V and J are TRBV7-9 and TRBJ2-3; D might be TRBD1 (5 bases). V lost 5 bases and J 2 bases, leaving 20 bases between the germline ends. The CDR3 extends over 17 amino acids. Germline assignment: CDR1 SEHNR and CDR2 FQNEAQ (reference sequence). CDR3 sequence reads: CASSLRRQSIHTDTQYF. CDR3 DNA sequence: TGTGCCAGCAGCCTCAGGAGACAGAGTATTCACACAGATACGCAGTATTTT.

The genes are TRBV4-3 and TRBJ1-1; D may be TRBD1 (5 bases). The CDR3 has 14 residues. Germline CDR1 reads LGHNA; CDR2 reads YSLEER. The ends were cut back, 0 bases at V and 10 bases at J, with 15 bases in the middle. In DNA form, the CDR3 reads TGCGCCAGCAGCCAAGATCGTCAGGGTCCCGTAGCTTTCTTT. Its protein is CASSQDRQGPVAFF.

The gene calls are TRBV13 and TRBJ2-3; D not certain. Germline CDR1 is PRHDT and CDR2 is FYEKMQ (reference sequence). The V gene lost 4 bases and the J gene lost 0 bases, with 20 bases spanning the gap. The CDR3 has 18 amino acids. CDR3: CASSSSLPDTSSTDTQYF. CDR3 sequence (DNA): TGTGCCAGCAGCTCCTCCCTACCCGACACTTCTAGCACAGATACGCAGTATTTT.

V and J are TRBV29-1 and TRBJ1-2; D remains unclear. The germline V gene has CDR1 SQVTM and CDR2 ANQGSEA. The CDR3 runs 11 residues. The V and J ends lost 4 bases and 4 bases respectively, with 7 bases between them. In DNA form, the CDR3 reads TGCAGCGTTGTGGAGGGCTATGGCTACACCTTC. Translation gives CSVVEGYGYTF. Using reference TRBV29-1 and TRBJ1-2 for the parts outside the CDR3, the full variable domain is SAVISQKPSRDICQRGTSLTIQCQVDSQVTMMFWYRQQPGQSLTLIATANQGSEATYESGFVIDKFPISRPNLTFSTLTVSNMSPEDSSIYLCSVVEGYGYTFGSGTRLTVV.

This rearrangement joins TRBV10-3 to TRBJ1-1, with a weak D call TRBD1 (6 bases). The CDR3 covers 13 residues. The V end lost 5 bases, the J end lost 4 bases, and 11 bases lay between the germline ends. Germline lookup yields CDR1 ENHRY and CDR2 SYGVKD. CDR3 loop: CAISPLQGTEAFF. The CDR3 DNA reads as TGTGCCATCAGTCCTCTACAGGGCACTGAAGCTTTCTTT.

This rearrangement joins TRBV6-6 to TRBJ1-5, with D perhaps matching TRBD1 (5 bases). With 3 bases removed from V and 9 bases from J, the gap between germline ends came to 15 bases. CDR3 length: 14 amino acids. Germline V gene sequence: CDR1 MNHNY, CDR2 SVGAGI (reference sequence). CDR3 in DNA: TGTGCCAGCAGTTATGCGGGACCCTGGGGGCCCCAGCATTTT. Translation gives CASSYAGPWGPQHF.

The chain carries TRBV5-1 and TRBJ2-5, with 8 bases lining up with TRBD1. The J segment lost 1 base and the V segment lost 4 bases, leaving 6 bases of the junction unmatched. Germline CDR1 is SGHRS and CDR2 is YFSETQ. The CDR3 totals 15 residues. CDR3 amino acids: CASSLGQGPQETQYF. In DNA form, the CDR3 reads TGCGCCAGCAGCCTCGGACAGGGCCCCCAAGAGACCCAGTACTTC.

This chain joins TRBV28 and TRBJ1-1; D is ambiguous. Trimming stripped 6 bases from V and 1 base from J, with 9 bases between. The CDR3 length is 13 residues. The germline V gene has CDR1 MDHEN and CDR2 SYDVKM. CDR3 DNA sequence: TGTGCCAGCAGGGAAACAGCGAACACTGAAGCTTTCTTT. Protein sequence: CASRETANTEAFF.

This clone was counted only a few times. This rearrangement joins TRBV10-3 to TRBJ2-2; 10 positions agree with TRBD2. The CDR3 has 16 residues. V lost 6 bases to trimming and J lost 6 bases; unmatched junction nucleotides: 10. Germline CDR1 reads ENHRY; CDR2 reads SYGVKD. CDR3 sequence (DNA): TGTGCCATCAGCCGAGCGGGGGGGGCGAAATCCGGGGAGCTGTTTTTT. This translates into CAISRAGGAKSGELFF.